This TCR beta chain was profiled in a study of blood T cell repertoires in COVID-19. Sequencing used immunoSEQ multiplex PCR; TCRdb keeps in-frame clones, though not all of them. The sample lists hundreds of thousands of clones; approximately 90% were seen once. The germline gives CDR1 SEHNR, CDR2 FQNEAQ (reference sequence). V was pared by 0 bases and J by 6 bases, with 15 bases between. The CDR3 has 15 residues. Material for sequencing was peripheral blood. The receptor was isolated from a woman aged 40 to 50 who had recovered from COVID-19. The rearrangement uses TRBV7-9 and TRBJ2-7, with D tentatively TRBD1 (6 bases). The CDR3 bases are TGTGCCAGCAGCTTAGCGACAGGTGTAGGTGGCGAGCAGTACTTC. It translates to CASSLATGVGGEQYF.